The rows below give T cell receptor beta chains drawn from one sample of a study of blood T cell repertoires in COVID-19. Assay: immunoSEQ multiplex PCR; the TCRdb copy retains only in-frame clones and omits some. The table includes about 190,000 clones, about 77% detected once. Material: peripheral blood. All receptors derive from a woman older than 75 with active or convalescent COVID-19. The CDR3 runs from the conserved cysteine through the conserved F or W. Each record gives: clone size, D gene, V gene, J gene, CDR3 DNA, CDR3 protein. The D gene is left open where the match is weak. Rows give clone size only sometimes, using once, few, many, or a class for an expanded clone.

abundance: .; d_gene: .; v_gene: TRBV28; j_gene: TRBJ2-1; CDR3nt: TGTGCCAGCTACCGACAGGGTGGAGGGTACAATGAGCAGTTCTTC; CDR3aa: CASYRQGGGYNEQFF
abundance: .; d_gene: .; v_gene: TRBV29-1; j_gene: TRBJ2-7; CDR3nt: TGCAGCGTTGTAAAGTCTAGCTACGAGCAGTACTTC; CDR3aa: CSVVKSSYEQYF
abundance: .; d_gene: TRBD1; v_gene: TRBV11-2; j_gene: TRBJ2-5; CDR3nt: TGTGCCAGCAGCGACAGGGGGGATCGAGAGACCCAGTACTTC; CDR3aa: CASSDRGDRETQYF
abundance: .; d_gene: .; v_gene: TRBV4-1; j_gene: TRBJ1-2; CDR3nt: TGCGCCAGCAGCCAAGTAATAGAGAGTGGCTACACCTTC; CDR3aa: CASSQVIESGYTF
abundance: once; d_gene: TRBD2; v_gene: TRBV5-4; j_gene: TRBJ2-3; CDR3nt: TGTGCCAGCAGCCCGACTAGCGGGGGAAGCACAGATACGCAGTATTTT; CDR3aa: CASSPTSGGSTDTQYF
abundance: .; d_gene: .; v_gene: TRBV6-5; j_gene: TRBJ1-1; CDR3nt: TGTGCCAGCAGTTCCAGGGACATCTTGAACACTGAAGCTTTCTTT; CDR3aa: CASSSRDILNTEAFF
abundance: .; d_gene: .; v_gene: TRBV2; j_gene: TRBJ1-3; CDR3nt: TGTGCCAGTAGTTGGAGTCGGCTTGTGTCTGGAAACACCATATATTTT; CDR3aa: CASSWSRLVSGNTIYF
abundance: few; d_gene: .; v_gene: TRBV7-9; j_gene: TRBJ1-2; CDR3nt: TGTGCCAGCAGCATGTCCACAGGGAACTATGGCTACACCTTC; CDR3aa: CASSMSTGNYGYTF
abundance: .; d_gene: TRBD1; v_gene: TRBV4-1; j_gene: TRBJ1-6; CDR3nt: TGCGCCAGCAGCCAAGGGAGAGACAGGGATGAACCTTATAATTCACCCCTCCACTTT; CDR3aa: CASSQGRDRDEPYNSPLHF
abundance: .; d_gene: TRBD1; v_gene: TRBV7-9; j_gene: TRBJ2-7; CDR3nt: TGTGCCAGCAGTTTCCCGGGACAGGGGGTTCACGAGCAGTACTTC; CDR3aa: CASSFPGQGVHEQYF
abundance: .; d_gene: .; v_gene: TRBV7-9; j_gene: TRBJ1-1; CDR3nt: TGTGCCAGCAGCCCTAGTACCAACCTCAGGGGACCGGGCACTGAAGCTTTCTTT; CDR3aa: CASSPSTNLRGPGTEAFF
abundance: .; d_gene: TRBD1; v_gene: TRBV19; j_gene: TRBJ1-2; CDR3nt: TGTGCCAGTAGTATTCTACAGGGGGACCAGGGCGGCTACACCTTC; CDR3aa: CASSILQGDQGGYTF
abundance: .; d_gene: .; v_gene: TRBV7-9; j_gene: TRBJ1-4; CDR3nt: TGTGCCAGCAGCCCTTGGGGCAGGACAGCAACTAATGAAAAACTGTTTTTT; CDR3aa: CASSPWGRTATNEKLFF
abundance: .; d_gene: .; v_gene: TRBV11-3; j_gene: TRBJ1-1; CDR3nt: TGTGCCAGCAGTCAGGGACAGAACACTGAAGCTTTCTTT; CDR3aa: CASSQGQNTEAFF
abundance: .; d_gene: .; v_gene: TRBV7-8; j_gene: TRBJ1-5; CDR3nt: TGTGCCAGCAGCTTAGCGCCCAGGGGAAACAATCAGCCCCAGCATTTT; CDR3aa: CASSLAPRGNNQPQHF
abundance: .; d_gene: TRBD1; v_gene: TRBV24-1; j_gene: TRBJ1-1; CDR3nt: TGTGCCACCAGTGATTTGAACTGGGACAGGGAGACTGAAGCTTTCTTT; CDR3aa: CATSDLNWDRETEAFF
abundance: .; d_gene: .; v_gene: TRBV14; j_gene: TRBJ1-1; CDR3nt: TGTGCCAGCAGCCACGTCCCTGCCACAAGCACTGAAGCTTTCTTT; CDR3aa: CASSHVPATSTEAFF
abundance: .; d_gene: TRBD1; v_gene: TRBV3-1/TRBV3-2; j_gene: TRBJ2-2; CDR3nt: TGTGCCAGCAGCCAAGCCGGGACAGGGGGAATGGGCGGGGAGCTGTTTTTT; CDR3aa: CASSQAGTGGMGGELFF
abundance: once; d_gene: .; v_gene: TRBV28; j_gene: TRBJ2-3; CDR3nt: TGTGCCAGCAGTTCATTAGCAGATACGCAGTATTTT; CDR3aa: CASSSLADTQYF
abundance: .; d_gene: .; v_gene: TRBV6-2/TRBV6-3; j_gene: TRBJ2-7; CDR3nt: TGTGCCAGCAGTTACTCAAGGGGGGGGCTCTACGAGCAGTACTTC; CDR3aa: CASSYSRGGLYEQYF
abundance: .; d_gene: .; v_gene: TRBV24-1; j_gene: TRBJ2-3; CDR3nt: TGTGCCTCAAGTAGGGGCGGGGTAGATACGCAGTATTTT; CDR3aa: CASSRGGVDTQYF
abundance: .; d_gene: .; v_gene: TRBV18; j_gene: TRBJ2-1; CDR3nt: TGTGCCAGCTCACTCCAGGCTACTAGAAACAATGAGCAGTTCTTC; CDR3aa: CASSLQATRNNEQFF
abundance: .; d_gene: TRBD1; v_gene: TRBV7-9; j_gene: TRBJ2-3; CDR3nt: TGTGCCAGCAGCTCTGCTGGACAGGGGAGCACAGATACGCAGTATTTT; CDR3aa: CASSSAGQGSTDTQYF
abundance: .; d_gene: TRBD1; v_gene: TRBV27; j_gene: TRBJ1-6; CDR3nt: TGTGCCAGCAGTTTATCATACAGGGGCCCCTCCTATAATTCACCCCTCCACTTT; CDR3aa: CASSLSYRGPSYNSPLHF
abundance: .; d_gene: TRBD1; v_gene: TRBV16; j_gene: TRBJ2-7; CDR3nt: TGTGCCAGCAGCCAATGGTACAGGGGGGCCTACGAGCAGTACTTC; CDR3aa: CASSQWYRGAYEQYF
abundance: few; d_gene: TRBD2; v_gene: TRBV24-1; j_gene: TRBJ2-1; CDR3nt: TGTGCCACCAGTCAATCCGGGGGGGCCTTGTTCTTC; CDR3aa: CATSQSGGALFF
abundance: .; d_gene: .; v_gene: TRBV6-6; j_gene: TRBJ1-1; CDR3nt: TGTGCCAGCAGCTCCCAGATGAACACTGAAGCTTTCTTT; CDR3aa: CASSSQMNTEAFF
abundance: .; d_gene: .; v_gene: TRBV27; j_gene: TRBJ2-3; CDR3nt: TGTGCCAGCAGTTTAGACAGATTTACAGATACGCAGTATTTT; CDR3aa: CASSLDRFTDTQYF
abundance: .; d_gene: .; v_gene: TRBV5-6; j_gene: TRBJ2-2; CDR3nt: TGTGCCAGCAGCTTGATCTGGGACAAGAACACCGGGGAGCTGTTTTTT; CDR3aa: CASSLIWDKNTGELFF
abundance: .; d_gene: TRBD1; v_gene: TRBV12-5; j_gene: TRBJ1-6; CDR3nt: TGTGCTAGTGGTTCTGACCCCTCGGACAGGGGTGATTCACCCCTCCACTTT; CDR3aa: CASGSDPSDRGDSPLHF
abundance: .; d_gene: .; v_gene: TRBV9; j_gene: TRBJ2-7; CDR3nt: TGTGCCAGCAGCGTAGCAGGGGATCCGCTATTTGAGCAGTACTTC; CDR3aa: CASSVAGDPLFEQYF
abundance: .; d_gene: .; v_gene: TRBV27; j_gene: TRBJ1-2; CDR3nt: TGTGCCAGCGGGCAGGGCTATGGCTACACCTTC; CDR3aa: CASGQGYGYTF
abundance: .; d_gene: .; v_gene: TRBV6-1; j_gene: TRBJ2-7; CDR3nt: TGTGCCAGCAGTGAAGGACAGACACCCTACGAGCAGTACTTC; CDR3aa: CASSEGQTPYEQYF
abundance: .; d_gene: .; v_gene: TRBV10-1; j_gene: TRBJ2-7; CDR3nt: TGCGCCAGCAGTGAGCAGGGGAGTCCGACGATGAGGTCCTACGAGCAGTACTTC; CDR3aa: CASSEQGSPTMRSYEQYF
abundance: .; d_gene: .; v_gene: TRBV19; j_gene: TRBJ2-3; CDR3nt: TGTGCCAGTAGTATAGGGACGGGGGTTGGGTTCGCAGATACGCAGTATTTT; CDR3aa: CASSIGTGVGFADTQYF
abundance: .; d_gene: TRBD1; v_gene: TRBV28; j_gene: TRBJ1-1; CDR3nt: TGTGCCAGCAGTTTTTGGACAGGGGCGGTCGGCACTGAAGCTTTCTTT; CDR3aa: CASSFWTGAVGTEAFF
abundance: .; d_gene: .; v_gene: TRBV19; j_gene: TRBJ1-4; CDR3nt: TGTGCCAGTAGTACCGTGACAGCAACTAATGAAAAACTGTTTTTT; CDR3aa: CASSTVTATNEKLFF